Listed below are T cell receptor beta chains from one sample, sequenced in a study of T cell responses to AZD1222 COVID-19 vaccine. Clones were sequenced by immunoSEQ multiplex PCR, and TCRdb holds only the in-frame ones, with some missing. Of tens of thousands of clones in the sample, about 88% were seen once. This sample comprised peripheral blood, obtained on day 0 of AZD1222 vaccination. These receptors came from an adult in good health. Each CDR3 is given with its conserved first and last residue. The order of the fields is J gene, V gene, D gene, CDR3 protein, CDR3 DNA. A D gene is named only where the DNA matches it firmly.

J: TRBJ2-5; V: TRBV3-1/TRBV3-2; D: TRBD2; CDR3: CASSHLGLGAMETQYF; DNA: TGTGCCAGCAGCCACTTGGGACTAGGGGCCATGGAGACCCAGTACTTC
J: TRBJ2-7; V: TRBV5-4; D: NA; CDR3: CASSLARVDPTYEQYF; DNA: TGTGCCAGCAGCTTGGCGAGGGTAGACCCTACCTACGAGCAGTACTTC
J: TRBJ2-1; V: TRBV12-3/TRBV12-4; D: NA; CDR3: CASSLQQGEQFF; DNA: TGTGCCAGCAGTTTACAACAGGGTGAGCAGTTCTTC
J: TRBJ2-7; V: TRBV9; D: NA; CDR3: CASSPDRGGSVLYEQYF; DNA: TGTGCCAGCAGCCCCGATCGAGGGGGTTCAGTCCTGTACGAGCAGTACTTC
J: TRBJ1-2; V: TRBV5-1; D: NA; CDR3: CASSLEWSIYGYTF; DNA: TGCGCCAGCAGCTTGGAATGGTCTATCTATGGCTACACCTTC
J: TRBJ2-2; V: TRBV23-1; D: NA; CDR3: CASSQSHRLSGELFF; DNA: TGCGCCAGCAGTCAATCGCACAGGTTATCCGGGGAGCTGTTTTTT
J: TRBJ1-2; V: TRBV7-3; D: NA; CDR3: CASSLTQGVEEYGYTF; DNA: TGTGCCAGCAGCTTAACACAGGGAGTGGAGGAATATGGCTACACCTTC
J: TRBJ2-7; V: TRBV11-3; D: NA; CDR3: CASSLTAESYEQYF; DNA: TGTGCCAGCAGCTTGACGGCAGAGTCCTACGAGCAGTACTTC
J: TRBJ2-7; V: TRBV5-6; D: TRBD1; CDR3: CASSPPLDRGEQYF; DNA: TGTGCCAGCAGCCCACCGCTCGACAGGGGGGAGCAGTACTTC
J: TRBJ2-2; V: TRBV6-2/TRBV6-3; D: NA; CDR3: CASSSGASTGELFF; DNA: TGTGCCAGCAGTTCAGGGGCCAGCACCGGGGAGCTGTTTTTT
J: TRBJ2-1; V: TRBV4-2; D: NA; CDR3: CASSPAVGGNEQFF; DNA: TGTGCCAGCAGCCCGGCCGTGGGAGGTAATGAGCAGTTCTTC
J: TRBJ2-7; V: TRBV9; D: NA; CDR3: CASSLDGVPYEQYF; DNA: TGTGCCAGCAGTCTAGACGGCGTCCCCTACGAGCAGTACTTC
J: TRBJ2-7; V: TRBV3-1/TRBV3-2; D: NA; CDR3: CASSQEGPGPYEQYF; DNA: TGTGCCAGCAGCCAAGAAGGGCCAGGGCCCTACGAGCAGTACTTC
J: TRBJ1-5; V: TRBV19; D: NA; CDR3: CASSIDRANQPQHF; DNA: TGTGCCAGTAGTATAGATCGGGCGAATCAGCCCCAGCATTTT